This T cell receptor (beta chain) is from a study of graft-versus-host responses after intestinal transplantation. The wider study: Each patient got anti-thymocyte globulin induction, then tacrolimus and steroids for about 3 years. General study points: The recipient marrow held GvH clones, and some of them showed up first in ileum or blood.

Of note for this clone: Its antigen is currently unknown.

Clones were read by immunoSEQ multiplex PCR, and TCRdb kept only the in-frame ones, dropping some. This sample has around 13,000 clones; over 85% occur once, and the top ten carry under 5%. Germline V gene sequence: CDR1 KGHSH, CDR2 LQKENI. This CDR3 comprises 13 residues. V lost 4 bases to trimming and J lost 4 bases; unmatched junction nucleotides: 2. The clonotype originates from a human patient who received an intestinal transplant, so some T cells may come from the graft donor. V is TRBV18 and J is TRBJ2-3; 7 nucleotides match TRBD1. This specimen was PBMCs, taken roughly 1,100 days after intestinal transplantation. CDR3: CASSRTGPDTQYF. In nucleotides, the CDR3 is TGTGCCAGCTCACGGACAGGTCCAGATACGCAGTATTTT.